A selection of T cell receptor beta chains follows, all from one sample in a study of cytomegalovirus exposure and HLA in healthy donors. The repertoire was sequenced with immunoSEQ multiplex PCR; TCRdb's copy has only in-frame clones and lacks some. This sample yields around 100,000 clones, of which more than 65% are seen a single time; around a tenth belongs to the top ten. Material for sequencing was PBMCs. Receptor source: a woman aged 18-29 years in good health and CMV-seropositive. The CDR3 runs from the conserved cysteine through the conserved F or W. A D gene is named only where the DNA matches it firmly. Only some rows state a clone size, as once, few, many or a class for expanded clones.

TRBJ2-7,TRBV19,-,TRBD2,TGTGCCAGTAGTACCCGGACTAGCGGGAATCCCTACGAGCAGTACTTC,CASSTRTSGNPYEQYF
TRBJ2-7,TRBV7-3,-,-,TGTGCCAGCAGCCCAACCGTAGGGGGTTCACCCGAGCAGTACTTC,CASSPTVGGSPEQYF
TRBJ2-1,TRBV6-4,-,TRBD1,TGTGCCAGCAGTGACTCGGGACAGGGGAGACAGTTCTTC,CASSDSGQGRQFF
TRBJ2-7,TRBV6-1,-,-,TGTGCCAGCAGTGAATCACGACTAGTAGCCGAGCAGTACTTC,CASSESRLVAEQYF
TRBJ1-1,TRBV5-6,-,-,TGTGCCAGCAGCTTGCAGGGTGGAGCTTTCTTT,CASSLQGGAFF
TRBJ2-1,TRBV2,-,TRBD2,TGTGCCAGCCAAACTAGCGGGGAGCACAATGAGCAGTTCTTC,CASQTSGEHNEQFF
TRBJ2-1,TRBV29-1,-,-,TGCAGCGTTGAAAGGACAGAGTTTGAGCAGTTCTTC,CSVERTEFEQFF
TRBJ2-7,TRBV6-5,-,TRBD1,TGTGCCAGCAGTAGGCGCCGGGACAGGGGCGACGAGCAGTACTTC,CASSRRRDRGDEQYF
TRBJ1-4,TRBV21-1,-,-,TGTGCCAGCAGCTTACAAATGCGGACTGGGGGCTTACTTTATGAAAAACTGTTTTTT,CASSLQMRTGGLLYEKLFF
TRBJ2-5,TRBV6-6,once,TRBD2,TGTGCCAGCAGTCCCCGGGAGTCGGGGGGGGAGACCCAGTACTTC,CASSPRESGGETQYF
TRBJ2-2,TRBV9,-,-,TGTGCCAGCAGCGTAGCTTTACAGAACACTAACACCGGGGAGCTGTTTTTT,CASSVALQNTNTGELFF
TRBJ2-1,TRBV7-9,-,TRBD2,TGTGCCAGCCTATTAGGACTAGCGGTCTTAGATGAGCAGTTCTTC,CASLLGLAVLDEQFF
TRBJ1-1,TRBV4-1,-,TRBD1,TGCGCCAGCAGCCAACGGGACAGGGGACCCAACACTGAAGCTTTCTTT,CASSQRDRGPNTEAFF
TRBJ2-1,TRBV14,-,-,TGTGCCAGCAGCCAAGCCATCGGGTATGAGCAGTTCTTC,CASSQAIGYEQFF
TRBJ1-3,TRBV14,once,-,TGTGCCAGCAGTCACTCAGGGTCTGGAAACACCATATATTTT,CASSHSGSGNTIYF
TRBJ1-1,TRBV7-7,-,TRBD1,TGTGCTAGCAGCTGGACAGGGAACACTGAAGCTTTCTTT,CASSWTGNTEAFF
TRBJ2-1,TRBV4-3,few,TRBD2,TGCGCCAGCAGCCAAGAGTGGGATAGCGGGAGTTTTTTGAATGAGCAGTTCTTC,CASSQEWDSGSFLNEQFF